This T cell receptor (beta chain) was sequenced during a study of blood T cell repertoires in COVID-19 (dated by TCRdb to 2020 to 2022). Concerning the study at large: Samples from collaborators originated in the United States, Italy and Spain and spanned both the acute and convalescent phases of COVID-19. The prospective study material was composed of cDNA or gDNA derived from T cells, B-cell-depleted T cells, or PBMCs. The dataset comprised deeply sampled blood TCRbeta repertoires from subjects exposed to, actively infected with, or recovered from COVID-19. The repertoires were released in a freely available public database intended as a resource for research on the immune response to SARS-CoV-2. Samples were obtained from the ongoing ImmuneRACE study (first 160 participants) and from 1,200 or so subjects provided by 6 global collaborators. Nearly every sample came with metadata listing a de-identified subject ID, COVID-19 status, age in years and sex. Where HLA class I and class II types were available, the types were taken from metadata supplied by the sample provider, not from assay-based typing.

What the research found in general, with its limitations: How much clinical and demographic metadata was included differed by source and by participant, and the metadata was provided uncurated.

The immunoSEQ Assay, a bias-controlled multiplex PCR, was used to amplify TCRbeta CDR3 regions from genomic DNA. The source study handled its data this way. Nucleated cell counts per sample were estimated from amplification of reference gene primers within the assay. To quantify the absolute abundance of each unique TCRbeta CDR3 rearrangement, sequence reads were collapsed and filtered. For each sample, productive Simpson clonality was calculated by taking the square root of Simpson's diversity index across productive rearrangements. Here the immuneACCESS table is served through TCRdb, limited to in-frame sequences with V and J called. Missing clones are a known gap in these copies; in checked studies unresolved V genes cover under half, and the rest lacks a known reason. The V and J calls and clone size are taken from that table; D and trimming were inferred from the DNA. For this sample the table gives about 200,000 clones, of which about nine tenths were detected only once. The ten largest clonotypes hold 4.4% of the sample.

V and J are truncated by 6 bases and 3 bases respectively, leaving an intervening sequence of 23 bases. The CDR3 spans 17 residues, from the cysteine through the phenylalanine. The entry retains the CDR3 DNA only, 51 bases that are in frame from base 1. The germline V gene yields MGHRA for CDR1 and YSYEKL for CDR2. To note about this clone: The clone's antigen remains unknown. Qualities for individual bases were not recorded, and no much larger clone is one base off.

Whole blood was collected in K2EDTA tubes by collaborating institutions according to the institutions' own protocols. For TCRbeta analysis, collaborator samples were shipped as frozen whole blood, as isolated PBMCs, or as DNA extracted from either sample type. Sequenced material: peripheral blood. The sequence is built from TRBV4-1 and TRBJ1-2; matching of 5 bases hints at TRBD1 as the D gene. The receptor comes from a man over 45 with acute or convalescent COVID-19. The CDR3 here reads CASSKHLGARVDYGYTF. The nucleotide sequence reads TGCGCCAGCAGTAAACACCTTGGGGCACGGGTAGACTATGGCTACACCTTC.